This TCR beta chain was sequenced during a study of cytomegalovirus exposure and HLA in healthy donors. Deletions cut 3 bases from V and 0 bases from J, with 5 bases between. The CDR3 totals 13 residues. CDR1 is SNHLY, CDR2 FYNNEI, per germline. As concerns this clone: Its antigen is as yet unknown.

Findings and limits, study-wide: The majority of TCR sequences were rare, yet some public TCRs appeared in many donors. Per a prior analysis, the majority of TCR beta V segments were productive roughly 87% or roughly 30% of the time. Several of the most significant clusters appeared, in a later analysis, to be linked to common viral pathogens. Further analysis, carried out later, found HLA-associated TCR beta chains more clonally expanded than equally common other chains.

PCR involved 60 Vbeta and 13 Jbeta primers. TCRdb keeps only in-frame clones here, not all; method: immunoSEQ multiplex PCR. The sample carries roughly 130,000 clones, less than 85% recorded once. V and J are TRBV2 and TRBJ1-1; D unresolved. This clonotype originated in a man younger than 35 in good health and CMV-seropositive. The sequenced sample consisted of PBMCs. CDR3 sequence reads: CASSDDMNTEAFF. CDR3 DNA: TGTGCCAGCAGTGACGACATGAACACTGAAGCTTTCTTT.